The rows below give T cell receptor beta chains drawn from one sample of a study of shared clonotypes between healthy human individuals. Profiled with immunoSEQ multiplex PCR; TCRdb holds only in-frame clones, not every one. The sample has 640,000 or so clones, roughly 78% seen once. Input material: memory CD4+ T cells sorted from blood. The receptors come from a young woman in good health. Each CDR3 is given with its conserved first and last residue. Each record gives: J gene, V gene, D gene, clone size, CDR3 protein, CDR3 DNA. A D gene is named only where the DNA matches it firmly. Part of the rows lack a size; the others show once, few, many or a class for expanded clones.

TRBJ1-4 TRBV5-1 NA NA CASSAGTRVGEKLFF TGCGCCAGCAGCGCCGGGACGAGGGTGGGTGAAAAACTGTTTTTT
TRBJ1-5 TRBV4-1 NA few CASSQDHYNQPQHF TGCGCCAGCAGCCAAGATCATTACAATCAGCCCCAGCATTTT
TRBJ1-4 TRBV25-1 TRBD1 NA CASSESGQGEEKLFF TGTGCCAGCAGTGAATCGGGACAGGGCGAGGAAAAACTGTTTTTT
TRBJ1-3 TRBV7-9 NA NA CASSTSGVKRNTIYF TGTGCCAGCAGCACTTCGGGAGTTAAACGAAACACCATATATTTT
TRBJ2-3 TRBV6-4 TRBD2 NA CASSEGTMTDTQYF TGTGCCAGCAGTGAAGGGACTATGACAGATACGCAGTATTTT
TRBJ2-5 TRBV5-4 TRBD2 few CASSSDLRGETQYF TGTGCCAGCAGCTCGGACCTGCGGGGGGAGACCCAGTACTTC
TRBJ1-2 TRBV5-1 TRBD1 NA CASSLGDSNYGYTF TGCGCCAGCAGCTTGGGGGACAGTAACTATGGCTACACCTTC
TRBJ1-3 TRBV7-8 NA once CASSFTASGNTIYF TGTGCCAGCAGCTTCACTGCCTCTGGAAACACCATATATTTT
TRBJ2-1 TRBV11-3 TRBD2 NA CASSTGTSGRGGEQFF TGTGCCAGCAGCACCGGGACTAGCGGGAGGGGTGGAGAGCAGTTCTTC
TRBJ2-7 TRBV18 NA few CASSGRTAYEQYF TGTGCCAGCTCAGGGCGGACGGCCTACGAGCAGTACTTC
TRBJ2-2 TRBV27 NA few CASSLIPSTNTGELFF TGTGCCAGCAGTTTAATTCCTAGTACGAACACCGGGGAGCTGTTTTTT
TRBJ2-7 TRBV5-4 TRBD1 NA CASSFNRGSYEQYF TGTGCCAGCAGCTTCAACAGGGGTTCCTACGAGCAGTACTTC
TRBJ2-5 TRBV11-3 NA many CASSFRGRGETQYF TGTGCCAGCAGCTTTCGGGGGAGAGGGGAGACCCAGTACTTC
TRBJ1-2 TRBV5-1 NA few CASSFWDDQSYGYTF TGCGCCAGCAGCTTTTGGGACGATCAGTCGTATGGCTACACCTTC
TRBJ2-4 TRBV2 NA NA CATRQVKNIQYF TGTGCTACGAGACAGGTCAAAAACATTCAGTACTTC
TRBJ2-6 TRBV4-2 TRBD2 NA CASSPTSGASGANVLTF TGTGCCAGCAGCCCGACTAGCGGGGCCTCTGGGGCCAACGTCCTGACTTTC
TRBJ1-1 TRBV28 NA NA CASSFLQGMNTEAFF TGTGCCAGCAGTTTTCTCCAGGGAATGAACACTGAAGCTTTCTTT
TRBJ1-1 TRBV10-1 NA once CASSSYGNTEAFF TGCGCCAGCAGTTCCTACGGCAACACTGAAGCTTTCTTT
TRBJ2-3 TRBV13 NA NA CASSSSGLPSLNTDTQYF TGTGCCAGCAGCTCATCGGGACTCCCTAGTCTTAACACAGATACGCAGTATTTT
TRBJ2-2 TRBV5-4 NA NA CASGGGRGSTGELFF TGTGCCAGCGGGGGCGGCAGGGGCTCCACCGGGGAGCTGTTTTTT
TRBJ1-5 TRBV6-1 NA few CASRDTQGQPQHF TGTGCCAGCAGAGACACTCAGGGGCAGCCCCAGCATTTT
TRBJ1-4 TRBV10-1 TRBD1 NA CASSPGQGAGEKLFF TGCGCCAGTTCCCCGGGACAGGGGGCCGGTGAAAAACTGTTTTTT
TRBJ1-1 TRBV5-4 NA NA CASSFQGSGRDTEAFF TGTGCCAGCAGCTTTCAGGGTTCGGGGCGGGATACTGAAGCTTTCTTT
TRBJ2-5 TRBV5-1 TRBD2 NA CASSLTSGKAETQYF TGCGCCAGCAGCTTGACTAGCGGGAAGGCTGAGACCCAGTACTTC
TRBJ2-7 TRBV30 TRBD2 NA CAWSVGLAGYEQYF TGTGCCTGGAGTGTCGGGCTAGCGGGCTACGAGCAGTACTTC
TRBJ2-1 TRBV11-2 NA NA CASSPPEEAEVANEQFF TGTGCCAGCAGCCCCCCGGAAGAAGCGGAGGTGGCTAATGAGCAGTTCTTC
TRBJ1-2 TRBV2 NA many CASSDGDYGYTF TGTGCCAGCAGTGATGGCGATTATGGCTACACCTTC
TRBJ1-1 TRBV15 NA few CATSSLSGNTEAFF TGTGCCACCAGCAGCCTCAGTGGGAACACTGAAGCTTTCTTT
TRBJ2-3 TRBV7-9 TRBD2 NA CASSLKTSGMEVDTQYF TGTGCCAGCAGCTTAAAAACTAGCGGGATGGAGGTTGATACGCAGTATTTT
TRBJ1-2 TRBV5-4 TRBD1 once CASSLGTGRPGYGYTF TGTGCCAGCAGCTTGGGGACAGGGAGGCCCGGCTATGGCTACACCTTC
TRBJ2-7 TRBV11-2 TRBD2 few CASSFDWTSGIEQYF TGTGCCAGCAGTTTCGATTGGACTAGCGGGATCGAGCAGTACTTC
TRBJ2-5 TRBV30 NA NA CAWSLHTGTTRQETQYF TGTGCCTGGAGTCTCCACACAGGTACCACGAGACAAGAGACCCAGTACTTC
TRBJ2-5 TRBV11-2 TRBD2 NA CASSSTGPGLQETQYF TGTGCCAGCAGCTCAACCGGCCCGGGACTACAAGAGACCCAGTACTTC
TRBJ1-5 TRBV5-8 NA many CASSLGVAQDQPQHF TGTGCCAGCAGCTTGGGCGTCGCGCAGGATCAGCCCCAGCATTTT
TRBJ1-6 TRBV28 NA NA CASGFLNSPLHF TGTGCCAGCGGGTTTTTGAATTCACCCCTCCACTTT
TRBJ1-1 TRBV5-1 NA NA CASSFREGENTEAFF TGCGCCAGCAGCTTTAGGGAGGGGGAGAACACTGAAGCTTTCTTT
TRBJ2-5 TRBV20-1 TRBD2 few CSARTSQTQYF TGCAGTGCCAGGACTAGCCAGACCCAGTACTTC
TRBJ1-1 TRBV6-4 NA NA CASSADRNTEAFF TGTGCCAGCAGTGCCGACAGGAACACTGAAGCTTTCTTT